This T cell receptor beta chain appears in the sequencing data of a study of response to subunit inactivated influenza vaccine (dated by TCRdb to 2017 to 2018). About the study as a whole: Deep quantitative T cell receptor repertoire profiling was used in the study to track responses to a trivalent subunit inactivated influenza vaccine. Overall study outcomes, separate from this receptor: According to the authors, only a limited number of new T cells may be recruited by each seasonal influenza vaccination.

The receptor library was made with RT-PCR. The listed sequencing device is Illumina HiSeq 2500. TCRdb reworked the public reads: Q25 trimming with fastp, MiXCR clone assembly, productive beta chains retained. CDR3 protein sequences are deduplicated, and each keeps its most common genes and DNA. The sample table holds around 250,000 distinct CDR3 sequences, of which approximately 12% were seen once. The ten largest clones capture over 6.5% of the sample. For this clonotype: It has no known antigen specificity. Qualities for individual bases were not recorded, and no much larger clone is one base off.

The CDR3 holds 14 amino acids from the cysteine to the phenylalanine. Just the 42-base CDR3 DNA is kept, in frame starting at base 1. In the germline V gene, CDR1 corresponds to SGHTA and CDR2 to FQGNSA. Relative to germline, V is 0 bases shorter and J is 3 bases shorter, with 5 bases between their ends. The sequence joins TRBV7-2 to TRBJ2-2, with a tentative D gene TRBD2 over 5 matching bases. The sample in question was non-naive T cells sorted from PBMCs, obtained around 15 days before vaccination. The cell subset or site label on this specimen signifies: memory T cell fraction. The clonotype originates from a man aged 50-60 years who received an inactivated influenza vaccine. Donor details come from another sample of the same person, matched by shared clones. The DNA sequence is as follows: TGTGCCAGCAGCTTAGCGAGGGACACCGGGGAGCTGTTTTTT. Its protein reads: CASSLARDTGELFF.